This is a list of T cell receptor beta chains from one sample in a study of CD8+ T cells in alopecia areata. Generated by immunoSEQ multiplex PCR, the TCRdb table keeps only in-frame clones and is missing some. This repertoire shows around 250,000 clones, around 67% found once; its top ten account for roughly 1.2%. The sequencing used CD4+ T cells sorted from blood, collected at week 0. These receptors came from a human donor with alopecia areata. CDR3s include the opening cysteine and the closing phenylalanine or tryptophan. The D gene is left open where the match is weak. Rows may omit the clone size; those that give it use once, few, many or a size class.

TRBV6-1	NA	once	TRBJ1-1	TGTGCCAGCAAGGCGAACACTGAAGCTTTCTTT	CASKANTEAFF
TRBV29-1	NA	few	TRBJ2-5	TGCAGCGCCCTCGGGCAGGGATACACCCAGTACTTC	CSALGQGYTQYF
TRBV6-5	NA	NA	TRBJ1-1	TGTGCCAGCGAGGGACCGAACACTGAAGCTTTCTTT	CASEGPNTEAFF
TRBV15	NA	once	TRBJ1-5	TGTGCCACCAGCAGAGACGGAGGATACGGTCAGCCCCAGCATTTT	CATSRDGGYGQPQHF
TRBV7-3	NA	NA	TRBJ1-6	TGTGCCAGCAGCGAAGTCCCACGGCTTTCACCCCTCCACTTT	CASSEVPRLSPLHF
TRBV2	NA	NA	TRBJ1-2	TGTGCCAGCAGCCCCGAGCGCCCGGACTATGGCTACACCTTC	CASSPERPDYGYTF
TRBV9	NA	NA	TRBJ2-3	TGTGCCAGCAGCGTAGGAGGAGGGCCGGGGGATACGCAGTATTTT	CASSVGGGPGDTQYF
TRBV5-6	NA	NA	TRBJ2-5	TGTGCCAGCAGCTTACAGGGCTTCGGAGAGACCCAGTACTTC	CASSLQGFGETQYF
TRBV30	TRBD1	NA	TRBJ2-2	TGTGCCTGGAGTGTACGGGACAGGGGGCACACCGGGGAGCTGTTTTTT	CAWSVRDRGHTGELFF
TRBV5-1	NA	NA	TRBJ1-1	TGCGCCAGCAGCCCAGACAGGACGACTGAAGCTTTCTTT	CASSPDRTTEAFF
TRBV7-2	NA	few	TRBJ2-2	TGTGCCAGCAGCTTACAAGCCCAGGTTGACACCGGGGAGCTGTTTTTT	CASSLQAQVDTGELFF
TRBV29-1	NA	NA	TRBJ1-4	TGCAGCGTTGACAGTAGGGGACCTAATGAAAAACTGTTTTTT	CSVDSRGPNEKLFF
TRBV30	TRBD1	few	TRBJ2-2	TGTGCCTGGAGATCGGACAGGGTGAACACCGGGGAGCTGTTTTTT	CAWRSDRVNTGELFF
TRBV2	NA	NA	TRBJ2-7	TGTGCCAGCAGTGACAACAGCTACGAGCAGTACTTC	CASSDNSYEQYF
TRBV7-2	NA	NA	TRBJ1-2	TGTGCCAGCAGCTCTGGGACGGGACGGGGCTACACCTTC	CASSSGTGRGYTF
TRBV2	NA	few	TRBJ1-4	TGTGCCAGCAGTGAGCGCGATGAAAAACTGTTTTTT	CASSERDEKLFF
TRBV29-1	NA	NA	TRBJ2-3	TGCAGCGTTGAAAGACTTCCAGATACGCAGTATTTT	CSVERLPDTQYF
TRBV30	NA	NA	TRBJ2-2	TGTGCCTGGACCCTATGGGGAACCGGGGAGCTGTTTTTT	CAWTLWGTGELFF
TRBV2	NA	NA	TRBJ1-5	TGTGCCAGCAGTCCACCTTCCAGGGGCAACCAGCCCCAGCATTTT	CASSPPSRGNQPQHF
TRBV27	NA	NA	TRBJ1-5	TGTGCCAGCAGTTTTGACGGGGATCAGCCCCAGCATTTT	CASSFDGDQPQHF
TRBV11-2	NA	NA	TRBJ1-1	TGTGCCAGCAGCCCCGGAGCGGGAGCTTTCTTT	CASSPGAGAFF
TRBV29-1	NA	NA	TRBJ2-5	TGCAGCGGCGGACTCAAAGAGACCCAGTACTTC	CSGGLKETQYF
TRBV7-9	NA	NA	TRBJ2-3	TGTGCCAGCAGTTTAACGGCCGGGCCAAGTCTCACAGATACGCAGTATTTT	CASSLTAGPSLTDTQYF
TRBV6-5	NA	NA	TRBJ2-5	TGTGCCAGCAGTTACGATTCCCTACAGGGTTCGGGGACCCAGTACTTC	CASSYDSLQGSGTQYF
TRBV11-3	TRBD1	NA	TRBJ2-7	TGTGCCAGCAGCCCCCAGGACAGGGGGCTCTACGAGCAGTACTTC	CASSPQDRGLYEQYF
TRBV29-1	TRBD1	NA	TRBJ1-1	TGCAGCGTTGATAGGACAGGGACTAAAGCTTTCTTT	CSVDRTGTKAFF
TRBV30	NA	NA	TRBJ1-3	TGTGCCTGGAGTCCACTAGAGGGGAGAGGAAACACCATATATTTT	CAWSPLEGRGNTIYF
TRBV30	NA	NA	TRBJ2-2	TGTGCCTGGAGTAGGATCCTAGGGACCGGGGAGCTGTTTTTT	CAWSRILGTGELFF
TRBV4-1	NA	NA	TRBJ2-1	TGCGCCAGCAGCCAACTTCTAGCTAGCTCCTACAATGAGCAGTTCTTC	CASSQLLASSYNEQFF
TRBV7-9	NA	once	TRBJ2-1	TGTGCCAGCAGCTTAGTTAGAAACAATGAGCAGTTCTTC	CASSLVRNNEQFF
TRBV2	TRBD1	NA	TRBJ1-5	TGTGCCAGCAGTGTTTGGACAGGGACGCAGCCCCAGCATTTT	CASSVWTGTQPQHF
TRBV5-4	TRBD1	once	TRBJ2-2	TGTGCCAGCAGCTCAGGGGGCTTGAACACCGGGGAGCTGTTTTTT	CASSSGGLNTGELFF
TRBV13	NA	NA	TRBJ2-3	TGTGCCAGCAGCTTAAGCCTAGGCGGTACAGATACGCAGTATTTT	CASSLSLGGTDTQYF
TRBV30	TRBD1	NA	TRBJ1-2	TGTGCCTGGAGTGTAAGGACAGGAGGCTACACCTTC	CAWSVRTGGYTF
TRBV7-3	TRBD1	NA	TRBJ1-1	TGTGCCAGCAGCCTCACAGGGGATGACACTGAAGCTTTCTTT	CASSLTGDDTEAFF
TRBV7-9	NA	once	TRBJ1-2	TGTGCCAGCAGCTTAACCAGCAGGCCCGGTCGCCATGGCTACACCTTC	CASSLTSRPGRHGYTF
TRBV30	NA	NA	TRBJ2-5	TGTGCGTTGACTAGAAGAGAGACCCAGTACTTC	CALTRRETQYF
TRBV27	TRBD1	NA	TRBJ1-1	TGTGCCAGCAGTTTAAGGGGTCGGGACAGGGACATGAACACTGAAGCTTTCTTT	CASSLRGRDRDMNTEAFF
TRBV5-1	NA	NA	TRBJ2-3	TGCGCCAGCAGCTTCGAGGGGGAACGAGCTACGCAGTATTTT	CASSFEGERATQYF
TRBV20-1	NA	NA	TRBJ2-3	TGCAGTGCTCTACTAGTCGATACGCAGTATTTT	CSALLVDTQYF
TRBV29-1	NA	NA	TRBJ1-3	TGCAGCGTTGAAGAGGGGTACACCATATATTTT	CSVEEGYTIYF
TRBV12-5	TRBD2	NA	TRBJ2-5	TGTGCTACGGGGCTAGCGGGGCAAGAGACCCAGTACTTC	CATGLAGQETQYF
TRBV2	TRBD1	NA	TRBJ2-2	TGTGCCAGCAACGCCGGACAGGGTCGCACCGGGGAGCTGTTTTTT	CASNAGQGRTGELFF
TRBV29-1	NA	NA	TRBJ1-2	TGCAGCGTTGAAGAAATTGGTAAATATGGCTACACCTTC	CSVEEIGKYGYTF
TRBV29-1	NA	NA	TRBJ2-3	TGCAGCGCATTAGCGGAAGCCACTAGCACAGATACGCAGTATTTT	CSALAEATSTDTQYF
TRBV2	NA	NA	TRBJ1-2	TGTGCCAGCAGTGAAGAGGCCTATGGCTACACCTTC	CASSEEAYGYTF
TRBV30	NA	once	TRBJ2-5	TGTGCCTGGAGTGTATTGTATGGCGGGAAAGAGACCCAGTACTTC	CAWSVLYGGKETQYF
TRBV29-1	NA	NA	TRBJ1-4	TGCAGCGTTGAAAATTCCGGTCGGGGACTGTTTTTT	CSVENSGRGLFF
TRBV4-1	NA	NA	TRBJ2-6	TGCGCCAGCAGCCAAGTGGGGAGTGGGGCCAACGTCCTGACTTTC	CASSQVGSGANVLTF
TRBV6-6	NA	NA	TRBJ1-5	TGTGCCAGCAGCCCCGGGTTAAGGGAACAGCCCCAGCATTTT	CASSPGLREQPQHF
TRBV7-2	TRBD2	few	TRBJ2-1	TGTGCCAGCAGCTTAGCGGGTAGCGGGGGGGATTTCAATGAGCAGTTCTTC	CASSLAGSGGDFNEQFF